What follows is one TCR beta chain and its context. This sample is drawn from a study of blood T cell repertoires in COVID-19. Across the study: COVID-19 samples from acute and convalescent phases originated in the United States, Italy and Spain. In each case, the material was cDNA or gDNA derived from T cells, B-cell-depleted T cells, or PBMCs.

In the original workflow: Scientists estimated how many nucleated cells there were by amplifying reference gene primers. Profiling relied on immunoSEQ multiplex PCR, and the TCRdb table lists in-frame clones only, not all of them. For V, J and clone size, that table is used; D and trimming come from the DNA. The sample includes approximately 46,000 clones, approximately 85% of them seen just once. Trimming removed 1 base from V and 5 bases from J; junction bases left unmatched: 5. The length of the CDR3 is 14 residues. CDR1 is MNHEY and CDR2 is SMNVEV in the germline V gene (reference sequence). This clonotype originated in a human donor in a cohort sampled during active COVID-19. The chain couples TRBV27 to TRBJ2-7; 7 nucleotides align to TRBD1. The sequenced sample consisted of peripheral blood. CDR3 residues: CASSLLQGSNEQYF. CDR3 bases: TGTGCCAGCAGTTTATTACAGGGGAGCAACGAGCAGTACTTC.